This T cell receptor beta chain stems from a study of T cells in Graves' hyperthyroidism and ophthalmopathy. Study observations and caveats: Blood also showed most of the thyroid clonotypes that were expanded above 0.001.

This clonotype was recorded at least ten times. What it binds is unknown. No conserved phenylalanine or tryptophan is present at the end of the CDR3, so a read error is the likely explanation. Amplified TCR beta CDR3 regions came from RNA transcripts. Using the HTBI primer set, a first-round RT-PCR was run on the TCR CDR3. TCRdb called the multiplex PCR reads again in MiXCR, with one record for every CDR3 protein. The repertoire holds 450,000 to 550,000 distinct CDR3 sequences, with less than 25% as singletons. Ophthalmopathy patients all had a Clinical Activity Score of at least 3, a NOSPECS grade of at least 4 and disease under 3 months old. The origin of this receptor is a woman aged 25 to 39 with Graves' ophthalmopathy. Material for sequencing was blood.

CDR3 in amino acids: CASSYSDIQVEAFL. The CDR3 region has the DNA TGTGCCAGCAGCTATTCTGATATACAGGTTGAAGCTTTCCTT. The rearrangement joins TRBV12-3 or TRBV12-4 to TRBJ1-1, with TRBD1 as a possible D gene (5 bases). The CDR3 has 14 amino acids. V lost 6 bases and J 7 bases, leaving 18 bases between the germline ends.